A single T cell receptor (beta chain) is shown here with its context. Its antigen remains unknown. Germline CDR1 and CDR2: MRHNA and SNTAGT. Losses at the gene ends were 6 bases for V and 4 bases for J; bases not matched to a gene: 3. CDR3 length: 13 amino acids. Via CD45RO/CCR7/CD25/CD127/CD95/CD27, cells of the CD4+ naive, central memory, regulatory and stem cell-like memory subsets were sorted. Sorted populations were all over 98% pure. These data are taken from a study of beta chain features in type 1 diabetes. Broader study findings: An over-representation of cells with high TCR expression could result from cDNA sequencing.

Every isolated RNA sample was fully reverse transcribed, so sequencing captured expressed TCRB transcripts. Assay: immunoSEQ multiplex PCR; the TCRdb copy retains only in-frame clones and omits some. Of just over 600,000 clones in the sample, 15% to 19% were seen once. This TCR came from a man between 18 and 29 years old in good health. The chain carries TRBV6-4 and TRBJ1-1, with 9 bases fitting TRBD1. The specimen was naive CD4+ T cells from blood. The CDR3 DNA follows: TGTGCCAGCAGGGGGGACAGGGCCACTGAAGCTTTCTTT. Translated: CASRGDRATEAFF.